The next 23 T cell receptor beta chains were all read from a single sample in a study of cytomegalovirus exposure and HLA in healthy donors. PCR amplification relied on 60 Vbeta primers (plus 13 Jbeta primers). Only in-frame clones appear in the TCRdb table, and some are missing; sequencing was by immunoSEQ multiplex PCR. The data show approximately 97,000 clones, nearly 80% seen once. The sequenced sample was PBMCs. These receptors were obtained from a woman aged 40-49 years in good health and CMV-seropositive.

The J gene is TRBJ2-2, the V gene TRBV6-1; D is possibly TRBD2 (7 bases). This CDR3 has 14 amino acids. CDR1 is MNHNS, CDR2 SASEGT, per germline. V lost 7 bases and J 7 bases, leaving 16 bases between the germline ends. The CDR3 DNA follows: TGTGCCAGCAAGGGAGGACAGCGGGGCGGGGAGCTGTTTTTT. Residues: CASKGGQRGGELFF.

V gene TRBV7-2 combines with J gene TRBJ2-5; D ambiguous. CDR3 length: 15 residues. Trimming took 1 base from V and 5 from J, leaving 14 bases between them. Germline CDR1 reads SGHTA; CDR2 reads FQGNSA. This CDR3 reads CASSLEAPEWETQYF. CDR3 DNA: TGTGCCAGCAGCTTAGAGGCGCCGGAGTGGGAGACCCAGTACTTC.

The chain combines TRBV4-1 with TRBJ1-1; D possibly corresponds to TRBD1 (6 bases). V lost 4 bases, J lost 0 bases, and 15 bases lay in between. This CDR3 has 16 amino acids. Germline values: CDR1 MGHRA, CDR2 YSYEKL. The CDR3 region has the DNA TGCGCCAGCAGCCTTCAACTGGGACAATTGAACACTGAAGCTTTCTTT. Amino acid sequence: CASSLQLGQLNTEAFF.

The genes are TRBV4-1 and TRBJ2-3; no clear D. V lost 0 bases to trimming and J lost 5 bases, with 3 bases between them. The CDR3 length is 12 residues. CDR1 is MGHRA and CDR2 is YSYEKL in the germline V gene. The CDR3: CASSQDRDTQYF. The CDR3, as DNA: TGCGCCAGCAGCCAAGATAGAGATACGCAGTATTTT.

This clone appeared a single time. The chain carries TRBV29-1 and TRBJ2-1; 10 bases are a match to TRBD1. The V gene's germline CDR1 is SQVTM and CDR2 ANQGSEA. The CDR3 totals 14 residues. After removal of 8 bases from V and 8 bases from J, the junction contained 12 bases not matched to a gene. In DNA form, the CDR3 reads TGCAGCACCGACCGGGACAGGGGCATAGATGAGCAGTTCTTC. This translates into CSTDRDRGIDEQFF.

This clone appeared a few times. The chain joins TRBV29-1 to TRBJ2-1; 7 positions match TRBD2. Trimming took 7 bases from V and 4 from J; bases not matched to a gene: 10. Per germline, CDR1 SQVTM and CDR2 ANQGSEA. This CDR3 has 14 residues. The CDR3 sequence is CSGGGGRGYNEQFF. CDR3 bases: TGCAGCGGGGGTGGCGGGAGAGGGTACAATGAGCAGTTCTTC.

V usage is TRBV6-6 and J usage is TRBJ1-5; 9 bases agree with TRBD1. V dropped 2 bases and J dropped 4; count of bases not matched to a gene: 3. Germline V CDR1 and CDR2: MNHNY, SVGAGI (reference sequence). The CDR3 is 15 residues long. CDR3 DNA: TGTGCCAGCAGTTACCCCGGACAGGGGAATCAGCCCCAGCATTTT. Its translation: CASSYPGQGNQPQHF.

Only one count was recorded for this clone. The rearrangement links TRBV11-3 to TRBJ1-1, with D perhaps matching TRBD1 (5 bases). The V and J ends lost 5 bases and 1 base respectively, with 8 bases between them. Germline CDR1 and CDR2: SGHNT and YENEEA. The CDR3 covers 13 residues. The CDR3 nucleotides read TGTGCCAGCAGCAAAGGGGCGAACACTGAAGCTTTCTTT. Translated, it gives CASSKGANTEAFF. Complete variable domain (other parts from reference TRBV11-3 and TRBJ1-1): EAGVVQSPRYKIIEKKQPVAFWCNPISGHNTLYWYLQNLGQGPELLIRYENEEAVDDSQLPKDRFSAERLKGVDSTLKIQPAELGDSAVYLCASSKGANTEAFFGQGTRLTVV.

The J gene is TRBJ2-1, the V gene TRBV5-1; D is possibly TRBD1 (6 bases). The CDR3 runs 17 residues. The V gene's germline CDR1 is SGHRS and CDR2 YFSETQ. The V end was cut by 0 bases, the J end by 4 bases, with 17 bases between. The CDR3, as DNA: TGCGCCAGCAGCTTGGGTGCTCCAGGGGCTAGGTACAATGAGCAGTTCTTC. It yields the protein CASSLGAPGARYNEQFF.

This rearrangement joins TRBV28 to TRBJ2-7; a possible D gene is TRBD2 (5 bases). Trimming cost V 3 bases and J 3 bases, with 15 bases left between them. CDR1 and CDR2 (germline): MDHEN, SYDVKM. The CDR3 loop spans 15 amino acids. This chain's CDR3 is CASSFGSASRYEQYF. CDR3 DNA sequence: TGTGCCAGCAGTTTTGGTAGCGCCAGCCGCTACGAGCAGTACTTC.

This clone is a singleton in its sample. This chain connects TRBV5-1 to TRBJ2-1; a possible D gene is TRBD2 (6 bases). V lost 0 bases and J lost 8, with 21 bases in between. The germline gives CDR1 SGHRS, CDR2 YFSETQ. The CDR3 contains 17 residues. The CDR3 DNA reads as TGCGCCAGCAGCTTGGTTCCGGCGGGAAGCGGTCAGGATGAGCAGTTCTTC. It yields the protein CASSLVPAGSGQDEQFF.

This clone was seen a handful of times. The CDR3 loop reads CASSLQGIDQPQHF. CDR3 sequence (DNA): TGTGCCAGCAGCTTACAGGGGATTGATCAGCCCCAGCATTTT. The V and J genes are TRBV5-6 and TRBJ1-5; TRBD1 matches at 7 bases. After removal of 2 bases from V and 5 bases from J, the junction contained 4 bases not matched to a gene. Germline CDR1 reads SGHDT; CDR2 reads YYEEEE. The CDR3 is 14 amino acids.

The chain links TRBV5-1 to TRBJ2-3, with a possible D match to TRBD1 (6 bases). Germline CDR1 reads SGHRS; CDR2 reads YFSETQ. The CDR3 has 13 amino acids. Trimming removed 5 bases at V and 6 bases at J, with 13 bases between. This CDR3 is CASSTLGADTQYF. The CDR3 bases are TGCGCCAGCAGTACCCTGGGGGCCGATACGCAGTATTTT.

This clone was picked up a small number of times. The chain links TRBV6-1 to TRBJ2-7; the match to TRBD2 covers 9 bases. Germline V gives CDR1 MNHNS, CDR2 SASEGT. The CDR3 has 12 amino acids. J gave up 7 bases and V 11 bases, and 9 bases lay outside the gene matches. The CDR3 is CACWREGREQYF. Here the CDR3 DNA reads TGTGCCTGTTGGCGGGAGGGCCGGGAGCAGTACTTC.

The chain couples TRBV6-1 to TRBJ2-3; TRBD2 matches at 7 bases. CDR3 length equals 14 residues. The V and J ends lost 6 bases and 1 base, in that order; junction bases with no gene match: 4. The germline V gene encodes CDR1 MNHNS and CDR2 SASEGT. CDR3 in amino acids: CASRLGGGTDTQYF. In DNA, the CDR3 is TGTGCCAGCAGATTGGGGGGGGGCACAGATACGCAGTATTTT.

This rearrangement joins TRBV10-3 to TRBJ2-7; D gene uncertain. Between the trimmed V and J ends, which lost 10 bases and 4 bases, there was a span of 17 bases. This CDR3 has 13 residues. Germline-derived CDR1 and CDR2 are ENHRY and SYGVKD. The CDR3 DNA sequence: TGTGCCACTAGGCCCCCCCTCTCTTACGAGCAGTACTTC. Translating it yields CATRPPLSYEQYF.

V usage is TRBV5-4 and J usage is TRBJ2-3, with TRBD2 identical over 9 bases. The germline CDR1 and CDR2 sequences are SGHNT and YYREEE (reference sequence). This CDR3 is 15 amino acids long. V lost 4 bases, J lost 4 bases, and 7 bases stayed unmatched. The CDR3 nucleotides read TGTGCCAGCAGCCCCAGCGGGAGGTGGGCAGATACGCAGTATTTT. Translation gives CASSPSGRWADTQYF.

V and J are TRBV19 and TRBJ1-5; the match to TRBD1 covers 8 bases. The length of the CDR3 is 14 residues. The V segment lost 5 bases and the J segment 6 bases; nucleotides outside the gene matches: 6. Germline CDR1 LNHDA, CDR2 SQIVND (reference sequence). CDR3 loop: CASSATGASQPQHF. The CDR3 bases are TGTGCCAGTAGTGCGACAGGGGCCAGTCAGCCCCAGCATTTT.

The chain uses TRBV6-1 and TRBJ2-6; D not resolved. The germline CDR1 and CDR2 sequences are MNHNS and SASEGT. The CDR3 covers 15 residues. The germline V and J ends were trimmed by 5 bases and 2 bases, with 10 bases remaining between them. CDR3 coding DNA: TGTGCCAGCAGTCGAGGCGTTACTGGGGCCAACGTCCTGACTTTC. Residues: CASSRGVTGANVLTF.

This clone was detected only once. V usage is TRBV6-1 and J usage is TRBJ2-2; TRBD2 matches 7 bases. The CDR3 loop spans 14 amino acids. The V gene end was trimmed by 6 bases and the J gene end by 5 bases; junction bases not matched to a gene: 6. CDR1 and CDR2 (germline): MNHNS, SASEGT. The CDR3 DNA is TGTGCCAGCAGAGCGGGATCCGAGACCGGGGAGCTGTTTTTT. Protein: CASRAGSETGELFF.

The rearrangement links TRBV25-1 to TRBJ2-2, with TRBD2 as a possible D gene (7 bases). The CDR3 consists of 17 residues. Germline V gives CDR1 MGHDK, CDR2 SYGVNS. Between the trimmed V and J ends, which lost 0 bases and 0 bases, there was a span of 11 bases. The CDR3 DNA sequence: TGTGCCAGCAGTGAATATGGCGGGGGCTCGAACACCGGGGAGCTGTTTTTT. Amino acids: CASSEYGGGSNTGELFF.

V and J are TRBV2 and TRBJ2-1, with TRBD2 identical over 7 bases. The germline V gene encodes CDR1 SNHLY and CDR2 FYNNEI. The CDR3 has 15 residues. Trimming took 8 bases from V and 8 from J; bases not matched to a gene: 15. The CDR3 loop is CASCCVAGDWDEQFF. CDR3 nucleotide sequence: TGTGCCAGCTGTTGTGTCGCGGGAGACTGGGATGAGCAGTTCTTC.

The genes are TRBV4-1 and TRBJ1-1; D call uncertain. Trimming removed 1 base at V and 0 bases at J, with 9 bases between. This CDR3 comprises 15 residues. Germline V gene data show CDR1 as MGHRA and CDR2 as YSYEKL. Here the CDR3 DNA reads TGCGCCAGCAGCCAAGCCCGCGGTCTGAACACTGAAGCTTTCTTT. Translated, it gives CASSQARGLNTEAFF.